The T cell receptor (beta chain) under discussion was sequenced for a study of CD8+ T cells in alopecia areata. This clone appeared a few times. Its target is not known. The trim removed 5 bases at V and 1 base at J, leaving 6 bases unmatched. This CDR3 spans 15 amino acids. Germline V gene lookup returns CDR1 SGHTA and CDR2 FQGNSA. Sequencing used cDNA as its template, made by extracting RNA and reverse transcribing it. Method: immunoSEQ multiplex PCR; TCRdb's copy keeps in-frame clones and lacks some. Of 170,000 or so clones in the sample, 50% to 60% were seen once. Regarding the study as a whole: An increase in clonality over normal scalp was evident in lesional scalp, especially alopecia totalis/universalis.

Sequencing was performed on CD4+ T cells sorted from blood, taken at week 0. The receptor was derived from a human donor with alopecia areata. The chain has TRBV7-2 and TRBJ2-3; TRBD2 aligns across 7 bases. The CDR3 loop is CASSTRLAGTDTQYF. The CDR3 bases are TGTGCCAGCAGCACCCGACTAGCCGGCACAGATACGCAGTATTTT.